The 7 T cell receptor beta chains listed next were all sequenced from one sample in a study of early T cells in non-severe SARS-CoV-2 infection. TCRdb reanalysed the 5' RACE reads using MiXCR and keeps one entry per CDR3 protein. The table has fewer than 100,000 distinct CDR3 sequences, 5% to 7% seen once. The sequenced material came from whole blood. These receptors were collected from an adult who was a healthcare worker with PCR-confirmed SARS-CoV-2 infection or an uninfected control (not recorded which).

A few counts support this clonotype. The chain couples TRBV29-1 to TRBJ2-5; 11 bases agree with TRBD2. The CDR3 covers 13 residues. V was clipped by 6 bases and J by 9 bases; unmatched bases: 9. Germline-derived CDR1 and CDR2 are SQVTM and ANQGSEA. The CDR3 DNA reads TGCAGCGTCGGGACTAGCGGACCCGGTCCCCAGTACTTC. It specifies CSVGTSGPGPQYF.

J is TRBJ2-7 and V is TRBV3-1, with a weak D call TRBD2 (6 bases). The V gene's germline CDR1 is LGHDT and CDR2 YNNKEL (reference sequence). V lost 1 base and J 3 bases, leaving 13 bases between the germline ends. The CDR3 has 15 residues. CDR3 nucleotide sequence: TGTGCCAGCAGCCAAGCTGCGGGGTCCCTCTACGAGCAGTACTTC. Its protein is CASSQAAGSLYEQYF.

V gene TRBV5-6 combines with J gene TRBJ2-7; D possibly corresponds to TRBD1 (5 bases). Trimming removed 1 base at V and 3 bases at J, with 20 bases between. This CDR3 is built from 17 residues. The germline V gene encodes CDR1 SGHDT and CDR2 YYEEEE. CDR3 amino acids: CASSLNNWGREYYEQYF. In DNA form, the CDR3 reads TGTGCCAGCAGCTTGAACAATTGGGGCCGAGAATACTACGAGCAGTACTTC.

This clonotype has a handful of counts. V usage is TRBV5-1 and J usage is TRBJ1-1, with a possible D match to TRBD1 (5 bases). Trimming cost V 2 bases and J 5 bases, with 13 bases left between them. The CDR3 spans 14 residues. Germline V gene data show CDR1 as SGHRS and CDR2 as YFSETQ. CDR3 DNA sequence: TGCGCCAGCAGCTTTGGGACTCGGGGGACTGAAGCTTTCTTT. Translating gives CASSFGTRGTEAFF.

The chain links TRBV12-3 or TRBV12-4 to TRBJ2-1, with TRBD2 identical over 12 bases. Trimming took 6 bases from V and 9 from J; bases not matched to a gene: 12. This CDR3 region has 16 residues. CDR3 bases: TGTGCCAGCAGCCCCGCACAACTAGCGGGAGGCGGTGAGCAGTTCTTC. Encoded protein: CASSPAQLAGGGEQFF.

The chain couples TRBV7-2 to TRBJ1-3; 9 nucleotides match TRBD1. CDR3 length equals 17 residues. The V gene's germline CDR1 is SGHTA and CDR2 FQGNSA. Trimming at V came to 5 bases and at J to 2 bases, leaving 10 bases not matched to a gene. The CDR3 coding sequence is TGTGCCAGCAGCATTAGTACTGGGACAGGGACTGGAAACACCATATATTTT. Translated, it gives CASSISTGTGTGNTIYF.

In its sample, this clonotype was seen a few times. V is TRBV20-1 and J is TRBJ2-1; 8 bases are shared with TRBD2. V was pared by 5 bases and J by 3 bases, with 6 bases of the junction left unmatched. Germline V gives CDR1 DFQATT, CDR2 SNEGSKA (reference sequence). This CDR3 is built from 14 residues. The CDR3 sequence: CSALSGTVYNEQFF. The DNA for the CDR3 is TGCAGTGCTCTTAGCGGGACGGTCTACAATGAGCAGTTCTTC.